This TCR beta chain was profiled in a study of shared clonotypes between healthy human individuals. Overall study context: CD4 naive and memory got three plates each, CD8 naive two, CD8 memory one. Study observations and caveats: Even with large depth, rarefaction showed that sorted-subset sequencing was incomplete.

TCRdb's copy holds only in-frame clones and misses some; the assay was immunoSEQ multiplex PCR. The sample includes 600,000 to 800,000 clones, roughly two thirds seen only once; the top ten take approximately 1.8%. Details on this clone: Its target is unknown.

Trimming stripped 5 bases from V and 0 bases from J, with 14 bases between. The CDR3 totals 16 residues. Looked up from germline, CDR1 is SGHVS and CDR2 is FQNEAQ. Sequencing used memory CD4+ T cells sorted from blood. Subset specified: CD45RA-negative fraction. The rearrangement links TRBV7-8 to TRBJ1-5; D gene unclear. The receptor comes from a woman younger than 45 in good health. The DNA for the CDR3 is TGTGCCAGCAGCGCCCGCGGGGAGAATAGCAATCAGCCCCAGCATTTT. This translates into CASSARGENSNQPQHF.